This TCR beta chain appears in the sequencing data of a study of OX40 agonist ivuxolimab in advanced cancers. There are 14 residues in the CDR3. Germline V gene data show CDR1 as MDHEN and CDR2 as SYDVKM. Unmatched junction bases numbered 9, after V lost 7 bases and J lost 10 bases. Whole-study findings and limits: Blood T cells, both CD4+ and CD8+, expanded clonally by week 6 at 0.1 to 3.0 mg/kg.

Notes on this clone: Its antigen is unidentified.

TCRdb's table, derived via immunoSEQ multiplex PCR, lists solely in-frame clones and lacks some. Here the sample spans around 70,000 clones, 85% being singletons. The source was CD4+ or CD8+ T cells sorted from blood, collected in a trial of the OX40 agonist ivuxolimab. The gene calls are TRBV28 and TRBJ1-6; 8 nucleotides line up with TRBD1. This receptor was identified in an adult with an advanced solid tumor such as melanoma, head and neck, liver or kidney cancer. The CDR3 DNA sequence: TGTGCCAGCAAACCTCAGGGGGCTCGATCACCCCTCCACTTT. Its protein product is CASKPQGARSPLHF.